One and the same sample provided the 6 T cell receptor beta chains below, sequenced in a study of human CD8 memory T cell subsets. It was UMI-labeled 5' RACE by which the TCR beta libraries were made. TCRdb reprocessed the 5' RACE reads, keeping one entry per CDR3 protein, no DNA. Its listing shows around 4,500 distinct CDR3 sequences. The sequencing input was CD8+ T cells from PBMCs. All receptors derive from a human donor in good health.

The J gene is TRBJ2-2, the V gene TRBV6-4; with no DNA, the TCRdb D assignment of TRBD1 cannot be verified. The CDR3 runs to 15 residues. Germline assignment: CDR1 MRHNA and CDR2 SNTAGT. The CDR3 reads CASSEQGANTGELFF.

V and J are TRBV7-9 and TRBJ2-7; as DNA is missing, the TRBD1 call by TCRdb cannot be tested. This CDR3 contains 13 residues. In germline, CDR1 is SEHNR, CDR2 FQNEAQ (reference sequence). The CDR3 sequence is CASRSGQTYEQYF.

By frequency, this clonotype registers medium-sized. V and J are TRBV25-1 and TRBJ2-1; TCRdb's D call of TRBD2 is untestable without DNA. The germline V gene has CDR1 MGHDK and CDR2 SYGVNS. The CDR3 extends over 17 amino acids. CDR3: CASSDPQREGLGYEQFF.

The CDR3: CASGWTGGNEQFF. The genes are TRBV7-8 and TRBJ2-1; TCRdb selects TRBD1, and the lack of DNA leaves this call unchecked. Germline CDR1 SGHVS, CDR2 FQNEAQ. The CDR3 spans 13 residues.

This CDR3 is CAISDTEPYEQYF. This sequence joins TRBV10-3 and TRBJ2-7. From germline, CDR1 is ENHRY and CDR2 SYGVKD. CDR3 length: 13 residues.

The J gene is TRBJ2-3, the V gene TRBV20-1; no DNA is available, so the TRBD2 call from TCRdb remains unchecked. CDR1 and CDR2 (germline): DFQATT, SNEGSKA (reference sequence). CDR3 length equals 15 residues. CDR3 loop: CSARGLAYDADTQYF.